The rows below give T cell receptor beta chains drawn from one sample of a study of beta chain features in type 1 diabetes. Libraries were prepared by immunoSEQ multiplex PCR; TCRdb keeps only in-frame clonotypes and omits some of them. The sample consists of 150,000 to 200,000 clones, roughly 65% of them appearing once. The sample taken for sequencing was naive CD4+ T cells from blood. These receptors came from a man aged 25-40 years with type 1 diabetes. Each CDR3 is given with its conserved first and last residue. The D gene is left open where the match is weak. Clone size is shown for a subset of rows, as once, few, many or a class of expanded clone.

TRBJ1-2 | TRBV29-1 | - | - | CSVEISNYGYTF | TGCAGCGTTGAGATCAGCAACTATGGCTACACCTTC
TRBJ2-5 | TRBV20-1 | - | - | CSASLVYQYF | TGCAGTGCTAGCCTGGTTTATCAGTACTTC
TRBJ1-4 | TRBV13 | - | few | CASSLDGSEKLFF | TGTGCCAGCAGCTTAGACGGGAGCGAAAAACTGTTTTTT
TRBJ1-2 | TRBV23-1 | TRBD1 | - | CASSQSGRGDAYTF | TGCGCCAGCAGTCAATCGGGCAGGGGGGACGCCTACACCTTC
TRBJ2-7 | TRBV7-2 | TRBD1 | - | CASSNRDRAEQYF | TGTGCCAGCAGCAACCGGGACAGGGCCGAGCAGTACTTC
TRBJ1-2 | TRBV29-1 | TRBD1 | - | CSAGQGTNYGYTF | TGCAGCGCCGGACAGGGGACAAACTATGGCTACACCTTC
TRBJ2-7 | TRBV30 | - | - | CAWTRGLHEQYF | TGTGCCTGGACCCGCGGGCTCCACGAGCAGTACTTC
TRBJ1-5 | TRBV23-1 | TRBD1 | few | CASQTGDQPQHF | TGCGCCAGCCAGACAGGGGATCAGCCCCAGCATTTT
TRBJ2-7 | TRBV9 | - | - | CASSVGGDGTSYEQYF | TGTGCCAGCAGCGTAGGAGGAGACGGGACCTCCTACGAGCAGTACTTC
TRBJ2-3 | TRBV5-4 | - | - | CASSPAGASTDTQYF | TGTGCCAGCAGCCCGGCGGGGGCTAGCACAGATACGCAGTATTTT
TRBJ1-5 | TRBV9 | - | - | CASSVDSRGNQPQHF | TGTGCCAGCAGCGTAGATTCAAGGGGCAATCAGCCCCAGCATTTT
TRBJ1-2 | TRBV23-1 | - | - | CASSQSTSQGNYGYTF | TGCGCCAGCAGTCAATCGACAAGCCAGGGAAACTATGGCTACACCTTC
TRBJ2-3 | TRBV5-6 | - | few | CASSLDKPDTQYF | TGTGCCAGCAGCCTAGACAAGCCAGATACGCAGTATTTT
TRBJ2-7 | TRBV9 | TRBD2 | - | CASSPPGTSGKVEQYF | TGTGCCAGCAGCCCCCCCGGGACTAGCGGAAAGGTCGAGCAGTACTTC
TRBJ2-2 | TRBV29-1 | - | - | CSVDAGNTGELFF | TGCAGCGTTGACGCGGGAAACACCGGGGAGCTGTTTTTT
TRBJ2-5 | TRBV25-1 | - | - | CASSRVYQETQYF | TGTGCCAGCAGTCGGGTGTACCAAGAGACCCAGTACTTC
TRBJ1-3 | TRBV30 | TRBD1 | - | CAWSLGTGGNTIYF | TGTGCCTGGAGTCTCGGGACAGGGGGAAACACCATATATTTT
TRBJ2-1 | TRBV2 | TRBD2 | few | CASSESGGELNEQFF | TGTGCCAGCAGTGAAAGCGGGGGGGAGTTAAATGAGCAGTTCTTC
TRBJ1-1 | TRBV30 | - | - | CAWSREAFF | TGTGCCTGGAGTCGTGAAGCTTTCTTT
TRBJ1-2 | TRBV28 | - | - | CASSPRLGGYTF | TGTGCCAGCAGCCCAAGGTTGGGTGGCTACACCTTC
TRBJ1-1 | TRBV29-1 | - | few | CSVEGTEAFF | TGCAGCGTTGAGGGAACTGAAGCTTTCTTT
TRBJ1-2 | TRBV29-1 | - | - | CSGAVFYGYTF | TGCAGCGGGGCGGTGTTCTATGGCTACACCTTC
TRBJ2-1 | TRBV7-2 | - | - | CASSFTGINEQFF | TGTGCCAGCAGCTTTACAGGGATCAATGAGCAGTTCTTC
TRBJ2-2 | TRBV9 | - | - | CASSAALGRLNTGELFF | TGTGCCAGCAGCGCTGCCTTAGGACGGCTTAACACCGGGGAGCTGTTTTTT
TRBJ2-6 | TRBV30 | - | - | CAWGEGGPSGANVLTF | TGTGCCTGGGGTGAGGGGGGCCCTTCTGGGGCCAACGTCCTGACTTTC
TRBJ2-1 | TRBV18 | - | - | CASSEPRGRDEQFF | TGTGCCAGCTCCGAACCCCGGGGGAGAGATGAGCAGTTCTTC
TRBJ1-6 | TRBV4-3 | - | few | CASSQDPPELNNSPLHF | TGCGCCAGCAGCCAAGATCCACCCGAATTAAATAATTCACCCCTCCACTTT
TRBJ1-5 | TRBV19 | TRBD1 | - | CASSATGGNQPQHF | TGTGCCAGTAGTGCAACAGGGGGAAATCAGCCCCAGCATTTT
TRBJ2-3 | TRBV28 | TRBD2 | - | CASSFLAGSTDTQYF | TGTGCCAGCAGTTTCCTAGCGGGGAGCACAGATACGCAGTATTTT
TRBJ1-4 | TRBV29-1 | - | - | CSVGSLNEKLFF | TGCAGCGTCGGGTCCTTGAATGAAAAACTGTTTTTT
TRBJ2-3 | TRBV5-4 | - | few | CASRRDTVNPTDTQYF | TGTGCCAGCAGAAGGGACACGGTGAATCCCACAGATACGCAGTATTTT
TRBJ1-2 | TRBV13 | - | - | CASSARTASGNYGYTF | TGTGCCAGCAGCGCCCGGACAGCCAGTGGTAACTATGGCTACACCTTC
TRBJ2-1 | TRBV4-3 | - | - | CASSPTGISYNEQFF | TGCGCCAGCAGCCCAACAGGGATCTCCTACAATGAGCAGTTCTTC
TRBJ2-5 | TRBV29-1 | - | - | CSVEDLSVGRGVETQYF | TGCAGCGTTGAAGATCTGAGTGTAGGCAGGGGAGTAGAGACCCAGTACTTC
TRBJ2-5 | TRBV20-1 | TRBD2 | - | CSAGAGETQYF | TGCAGTGCTGGAGCGGGGGAGACCCAGTACTTC
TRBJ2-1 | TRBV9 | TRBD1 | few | CASSAGTARNEQFF | TGTGCCAGCAGCGCAGGGACAGCGCGCAATGAGCAGTTCTTC
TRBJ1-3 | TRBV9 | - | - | CASSAGTSFAGNTIYF | TGTGCCAGCAGCGCCGGGACATCCTTCGCTGGAAACACCATATATTTT
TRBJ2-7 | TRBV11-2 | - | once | CASSLLQSLRQQYF | TGTGCCAGCAGCTTATTACAGAGCCTACGACAGCAGTACTTC
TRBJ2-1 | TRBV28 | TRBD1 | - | CASSLPDRATYNEQFF | TGTGCCAGCAGTTTACCCGACAGGGCGACCTACAATGAGCAGTTCTTC
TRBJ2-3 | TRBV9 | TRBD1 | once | CASSVGDRSTDTQYF | TGTGCCAGCAGCGTAGGGGACAGGAGCACAGATACGCAGTATTTT
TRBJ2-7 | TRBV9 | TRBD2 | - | CASSVVSGGEQYF | TGTGCCAGCAGCGTAGTGTCGGGGGGTGAGCAGTACTTC
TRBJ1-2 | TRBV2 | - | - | CASSDVRAASNYGYTF | TGTGCCAGCAGTGACGTGCGAGCCGCCTCTAACTATGGCTACACCTTC
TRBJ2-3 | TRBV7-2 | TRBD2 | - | CASSWGLAGRDTQYF | TGTGCCAGCAGCTGGGGACTAGCGGGGCGAGATACGCAGTATTTT
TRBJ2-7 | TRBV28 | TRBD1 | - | CASSPRGLSYEQYF | TGTGCCAGCAGTCCGAGGGGGCTCTCCTACGAGCAGTACTTC
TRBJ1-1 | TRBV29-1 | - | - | CSVGDRSNTEAFF | TGCAGCGTTGGGGATAGATCGAACACTGAAGCTTTCTTT
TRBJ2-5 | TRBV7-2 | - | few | CASSLARETQYF | TGTGCCAGCAGCTTAGCGCGTGAGACCCAGTACTTC
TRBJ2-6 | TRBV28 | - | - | CASSLTAGANVLTF | TGTGCCAGCAGCCTCACAGCTGGGGCCAACGTCCTGACTTTC
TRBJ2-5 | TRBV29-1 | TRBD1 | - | CSVYSPGQGARETQYF | TGCAGCGTTTACTCACCGGGACAGGGGGCGCGGGAGACCCAGTACTTC
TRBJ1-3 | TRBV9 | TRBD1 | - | CASSPGQGVYSGNTIYF | TGTGCCAGCAGCCCGGGACAGGGCGTTTACTCTGGAAACACCATATATTTT
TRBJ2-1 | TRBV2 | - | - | CASSSRNYNEQFF | TGTGCCAGCAGTTCTCGGAACTACAATGAGCAGTTCTTC
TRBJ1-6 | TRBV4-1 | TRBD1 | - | CASSQDRRDRVGSPLHF | TGCGCCAGCAGCCAAGATCGGCGGGACAGGGTAGGTTCACCCCTCCACTTT
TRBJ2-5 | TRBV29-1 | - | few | CSGRGAQETQYF | TGCAGCGGACGAGGGGCCCAAGAGACCCAGTACTTC
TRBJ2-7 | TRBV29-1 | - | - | CSVRHTSYEQYF | TGCAGCGTTCGCCACACCTCCTACGAGCAGTACTTC